The rows below give T cell receptor beta chains drawn from one sample of a study of blood T cell repertoires in COVID-19. Sequencing was performed with immunoSEQ multiplex PCR; in TCRdb, only in-frame clones are kept and a portion is missing. This table has roughly 180,000 clones, about 85% appearing once. The sample was peripheral blood. The receptor set was obtained from a man older than 75 with COVID-19, enrolled during active disease. The CDR3 runs from the conserved cysteine through the conserved F or W. The D gene is left open where the match is weak. Clone size is shown for a subset of rows, as once, few, many or a class of expanded clone.

J gene: TRBJ1-5
V gene: TRBV5-6
D gene: NA
clone size: once
CDR3 protein: CASSFGSNQPQHF
CDR3 DNA: TGTGCCAGCAGCTTCGGTTCAAATCAGCCCCAGCATTTT

J gene: TRBJ2-7
V gene: TRBV4-1
D gene: TRBD2
clone size: NA
CDR3 protein: CASSLGTSGGYEQYF
CDR3 DNA: TGCGCCAGCAGCCTTGGGACTAGCGGGGGCTACGAGCAGTACTTC

J gene: TRBJ2-1
V gene: TRBV9
D gene: TRBD2
clone size: NA
CDR3 protein: CASSVAGGGDEQFF
CDR3 DNA: TGTGCCAGCAGCGTAGCGGGGGGGGGCGATGAGCAGTTCTTC

J gene: TRBJ1-5
V gene: TRBV18
D gene: TRBD1
clone size: NA
CDR3 protein: CASSPTGDDQPQHF
CDR3 DNA: TGTGCCAGCTCTCCGACAGGGGATGATCAGCCCCAGCATTTT

J gene: TRBJ1-2
V gene: TRBV7-2
D gene: NA
clone size: NA
CDR3 protein: CASSPDRIYGYTF
CDR3 DNA: TGTGCCAGCAGCCCAGACAGGATCTATGGCTACACCTTC

J gene: TRBJ1-2
V gene: TRBV5-5
D gene: TRBD1
clone size: NA
CDR3 protein: CASSYLDRDDGYTF
CDR3 DNA: TGTGCCAGCAGCTACCTGGACAGGGATGATGGCTACACCTTC

J gene: TRBJ2-1
V gene: TRBV6-5
D gene: TRBD1
clone size: NA
CDR3 protein: CASSYSRGTGLNEQFF
CDR3 DNA: TGTGCCAGCAGTTACTCCCGGGGGACAGGCCTCAATGAGCAGTTCTTC

J gene: TRBJ1-2
V gene: TRBV18
D gene: NA
clone size: NA
CDR3 protein: CASSPQGDYGYTF
CDR3 DNA: TGTGCCAGCTCACCGCAGGGCGACTATGGCTACACCTTC

J gene: TRBJ2-3
V gene: TRBV3-1/TRBV3-2
D gene: TRBD2
clone size: NA
CDR3 protein: CASTPGTSGGSTDTQYF
CDR3 DNA: TGTGCCAGCACCCCCGGGACTAGCGGGGGGAGCACAGATACGCAGTATTTT

J gene: TRBJ1-2
V gene: TRBV5-4
D gene: NA
clone size: NA
CDR3 protein: CASSLEAGQPYGYTF
CDR3 DNA: TGTGCCAGCAGCTTGGAAGCAGGCCAACCCTATGGCTACACCTTC

J gene: TRBJ1-1
V gene: TRBV6-5
D gene: TRBD1
clone size: few
CDR3 protein: CASSYGQAANTEAFF
CDR3 DNA: TGTGCCAGCAGTTACGGACAGGCCGCGAACACTGAAGCTTTCTTT

J gene: TRBJ2-5
V gene: TRBV4-1
D gene: TRBD1
clone size: NA
CDR3 protein: CASSQTGVDETQYF
CDR3 DNA: TGCGCCAGCAGCCAAACAGGGGTGGATGAGACCCAGTACTTC

J gene: TRBJ2-7
V gene: TRBV12-5
D gene: TRBD2
clone size: once
CDR3 protein: CASGLVTTTVSGDYEQYF
CDR3 DNA: TGTGCTAGTGGTTTGGTTACCACTACCGTTAGCGGGGACTACGAGCAGTACTTC

J gene: TRBJ2-1
V gene: TRBV7-2
D gene: TRBD2
clone size: NA
CDR3 protein: CASSLKSGGANEQFF
CDR3 DNA: TGTGCCAGCAGCTTAAAGAGCGGGGGGGCCAATGAGCAGTTCTTC

J gene: TRBJ2-2
V gene: TRBV9
D gene: NA
clone size: NA
CDR3 protein: CASSVVGGAGELFF
CDR3 DNA: TGTGCCAGCAGCGTAGTGGGGGGTGCCGGGGAGCTGTTTTTT

J gene: TRBJ1-1
V gene: TRBV7-2
D gene: NA
clone size: NA
CDR3 protein: CASSLGANTEAFF
CDR3 DNA: TGTGCCAGCAGCTTAGGGGCGAACACTGAAGCTTTCTTT

J gene: TRBJ2-6
V gene: TRBV19
D gene: NA
clone size: NA
CDR3 protein: CASSAARGTGANVLTF
CDR3 DNA: TGTGCCAGTAGTGCGGCCAGGGGAACCGGGGCCAACGTCCTGACTTTC

J gene: TRBJ1-5
V gene: TRBV18
D gene: TRBD1
clone size: NA
CDR3 protein: CASSPPGGQAMHF
CDR3 DNA: TGTGCCAGCTCACCACCCGGGGGACAGGCCATGCATTTT

J gene: TRBJ1-2
V gene: TRBV12-3/TRBV12-4
D gene: NA
clone size: NA
CDR3 protein: CASTHDRIYGYTF
CDR3 DNA: TGTGCCAGCACCCACGACAGGATCTATGGCTACACCTTC

J gene: TRBJ2-3
V gene: TRBV6-5
D gene: TRBD2
clone size: NA
CDR3 protein: CASSGDPSTDTQYF
CDR3 DNA: TGTGCCAGTAGCGGGGACCCTAGCACAGATACGCAGTATTTT

J gene: TRBJ2-2
V gene: TRBV5-1
D gene: NA
clone size: once
CDR3 protein: CASSFDRTGELFF
CDR3 DNA: TGCGCCAGCAGCTTCGACAGGACCGGGGAGCTGTTTTTT

J gene: TRBJ1-2
V gene: TRBV4-2
D gene: TRBD1
clone size: NA
CDR3 protein: CASSQFPQGAVRGYTF
CDR3 DNA: TGTGCCAGCAGCCAATTCCCCCAGGGGGCTGTGAGGGGCTACACCTTC

J gene: TRBJ1-5
V gene: TRBV29-1
D gene: NA
clone size: few
CDR3 protein: CSVTSGTRQQPQHF
CDR3 DNA: TGCAGCGTTACTTCTGGGACAAGGCAGCAGCCCCAGCATTTT

J gene: TRBJ1-5
V gene: TRBV18
D gene: NA
clone size: NA
CDR3 protein: CASSLGDQPQHF
CDR3 DNA: TGTGCCAGCTCGCTTGGAGATCAGCCCCAGCATTTT

J gene: TRBJ1-5
V gene: TRBV19
D gene: TRBD1
clone size: few
CDR3 protein: CASTPDRAYSNQPQHF
CDR3 DNA: TGTGCCAGTACTCCTGACAGGGCCTATAGCAATCAGCCCCAGCATTTT

J gene: TRBJ2-3
V gene: TRBV5-8
D gene: NA
clone size: NA
CDR3 protein: CASSLVSSTDTQYF
CDR3 DNA: TGTGCCAGCAGCTTGGTTTCTAGCACAGATACGCAGTATTTT

J gene: TRBJ1-5
V gene: TRBV18
D gene: NA
clone size: NA
CDR3 protein: CASSLRQSGSNQPQHF
CDR3 DNA: TGTGCCAGCTCACTACGACAGAGTGGGAGCAATCAGCCCCAGCATTTT

J gene: TRBJ2-1
V gene: TRBV11-2
D gene: TRBD2
clone size: NA
CDR3 protein: CAARTGGLAGLGEQFF
CDR3 DNA: TGTGCCGCACGGACAGGAGGACTAGCGGGGCTTGGTGAGCAGTTCTTC

J gene: TRBJ1-1
V gene: TRBV6-6
D gene: TRBD1
clone size: NA
CDR3 protein: CASSNQQGVSTEAFF
CDR3 DNA: TGTGCCAGCAGTAACCAACAGGGGGTGAGCACTGAAGCTTTCTTT

J gene: TRBJ2-7
V gene: TRBV5-4
D gene: TRBD1
clone size: NA
CDR3 protein: CASSLLSRGRYEQYF
CDR3 DNA: TGTGCCAGCAGCTTGCTGAGCAGGGGGCGGTACGAGCAGTACTTC